The 20 T cell receptor beta chains below all came from one sample that was sequenced in a study of T cell responses to AZD1222 COVID-19 vaccine. The method was immunoSEQ multiplex PCR; TCRdb's version includes in-frame clones alone and lacks a portion of them. The sample lists around 110,000 clones, around 92% occurring once. Sequences were derived from peripheral blood, sampled on day 0 of AZD1222 vaccination. These receptor sequences come from an adult in good health.

The gene calls are TRBV7-9 and TRBJ2-3; 9 bases agree with TRBD1. Germline values: CDR1 SEHNR, CDR2 FQNEAQ (reference sequence). The CDR3 has 17 amino acids. V lost 1 base and J lost 2; bases outside the gene matches: 7. CDR3 sequence: CASSLGAGTGLTDTQYF. As DNA, the CDR3 is TGTGCCAGCAGCTTAGGAGCCGGGACAGGGCTCACAGATACGCAGTATTTT.

V usage is TRBV5-4 and J usage is TRBJ2-1; TRBD2 aligns across 9 bases. The CDR3 runs to 16 residues. V gave up 2 bases and J gave up 5 bases; unmatched junction bases: 8. CDR1 and CDR2 (germline): SGHNT, YYREEE (reference sequence). The DNA for the CDR3 is TGTGCCAGCAGCTTTGAAGGCGGGAGGGCCGACAATGAGCAGTTCTTC. Amino acids: CASSFEGGRADNEQFF.

V usage is TRBV5-4 and J usage is TRBJ2-5; 13 bases fit TRBD2. The CDR3 has 16 residues. Germline V gives CDR1 SGHNT, CDR2 YYREEE (reference sequence). J gave up 0 bases and V 4 bases, and 3 bases lay outside the gene matches. This CDR3 reads CASSGGLAGYQETQYF. CDR3 sequence (DNA): TGTGCCAGCAGCGGGGGACTAGCGGGATACCAAGAGACCCAGTACTTC.

V is TRBV5-4 and J is TRBJ2-1; D gene ambiguous. Per the germline V gene, CDR1 is SGHNT and CDR2 is YYREEE (reference sequence). The CDR3 length is 15 residues. Trimming shortened V by 0 bases and J by 0 bases, and 7 bases separated the two germline ends. The CDR3 sequence: CASSLEAVSYNEQFF. The CDR3 nucleotides read TGTGCCAGCAGCTTGGAGGCGGTCTCCTACAATGAGCAGTTCTTC.

The rearrangement links TRBV19 to TRBJ2-7, with 8 bases identical to TRBD1. Germline CDR1 is LNHDA and CDR2 is SQIVND (reference sequence). The CDR3 sequence is 15 residues long. J was trimmed by 0 bases and V by 6 bases; bases with no gene match: 7. CDR3 sequence: CASRAGTGRSYEQYF. The CDR3 bases are TGTGCCAGTAGAGCCGGGACAGGTCGCTCCTACGAGCAGTACTTC.

The chain is built from TRBV3-1 (or the pseudogene TRBV3-2) and TRBJ2-7, with D possibly matching TRBD2 (5 bases). Germline assignment: CDR1 LGHDT and CDR2 YNNKEL (reference sequence). The CDR3 is made up of 15 amino acids. V was trimmed by 4 bases and J by 2 bases, leaving 15 bases between them. The DNA for the CDR3 is TGTGCCAGCAGCCTAACTCTCGGAGGACCCTACGAGCAGTACTTC. It translates to CASSLTLGGPYEQYF.

This rearrangement joins TRBV4-1 to TRBJ2-3; D ambiguous. V lost 1 base to trimming and J lost 4 bases, with 9 bases between them. CDR1 and CDR2 (germline): MGHRA, YSYEKL. The CDR3 runs 14 residues. In DNA form, the CDR3 reads TGCGCCAGCAGCCAAGTAGGTTGGGCAGATACGCAGTATTTT. Translating it yields CASSQVGWADTQYF.

This clone was counted once. The chain recombines TRBV4-1 with TRBJ1-5; D is undetermined. This CDR3 region has 14 residues. Per the germline V gene, CDR1 is MGHRA and CDR2 is YSYEKL. V lost 0 bases, J lost 7 bases, and 10 bases lay in between. CDR3 in DNA: TGCGCCAGCAGCCAAGAAGTCCTAGCCCAGCCCCAGCATTTT. Protein: CASSQEVLAQPQHF.

The chain recombines TRBV5-1 with TRBJ2-3; possible D gene TRBD1, 7 bases. V was shortened by 0 bases and J by 1 base, with 9 bases between the two germline ends. Germline CDR1 is SGHRS and CDR2 is YFSETQ. This CDR3 spans 15 amino acids. In DNA form, the CDR3 reads TGCGCCAGCAGCTTGGCCAGGGGGGGCACAGATACGCAGTATTTT. Encoded protein: CASSLARGGTDTQYF.

V is TRBV28 and J is TRBJ1-6; no clear D gene. Trimming stripped 6 bases from V and 6 bases from J, with 6 bases between. This CDR3 has 12 residues. CDR1 is MDHEN, CDR2 SYDVKM, per germline. CDR3 sequence (DNA): TGTGCCAGCAGGGACCGTAATTCACCCCTCCACTTT. As protein: CASRDRNSPLHF.

The J gene is TRBJ1-2, the V gene TRBV6-4, with a tentative D call TRBD1 (5 bases). With 1 base removed from V and 2 bases from J, the gap between germline ends came to 14 bases. The CDR3 length is 16 residues. Germline V CDR1 and CDR2: MRHNA, SNTAGT. The CDR3 DNA sequence: TGTGCCAGCAGTGACTATCCGACAGTCCGAAACTATGGCTACACCTTC. Protein product: CASSDYPTVRNYGYTF.

The CDR3 here is CASSFPELQFF. CDR3 nucleotide sequence: TGTGCCAGCAGCTTCCCCGAGCTCCAGTTCTTC. The rearrangement links TRBV11-2 to TRBJ2-1; D not certain. V shed 3 bases and J shed 13 bases, with 10 bases lying between them. Germline V lookup: CDR1 SGHAT, CDR2 FQNNGV. The length of the CDR3 is 11 residues.

This chain joins TRBV12-5 and TRBJ2-1, with a weak D call TRBD2 (6 bases). The CDR3 runs to 17 residues. Between the trimmed V and J ends, which lost 2 bases and 0 bases, there was a span of 14 bases. Germline CDR1 reads LGHNT; CDR2 reads FRNRAP. CDR3 DNA sequence: TGTGCTAGTGGTTTGCGGTTAGCGGCAAGCTCCTACAATGAGCAGTTCTTC. It codes for CASGLRLAASSYNEQFF.

The chain employs TRBV15 and TRBJ2-7; 8 nucleotides align to TRBD1. Trimming at V came to 4 bases and at J to 0 bases, leaving 5 bases not matched to a gene. This CDR3 contains 15 residues. Germline CDR1 is LNHNV and CDR2 is YYDKDF (reference sequence). The CDR3 is CATSIDRGPSYEQYF. CDR3 sequence (DNA): TGTGCCACCAGCATAGACAGGGGACCCTCCTACGAGCAGTACTTC.

The chain links TRBV15 to TRBJ1-2; 8 bases map to TRBD1. Germline V gives CDR1 LNHNV, CDR2 YYDKDF (reference sequence). Trimming took 0 bases from V and 3 from J; bases not matched to a gene: 9. This CDR3 is 17 amino acids long. The chain's CDR3 is CATSRDYRTGSDYGYTF. The CDR3 DNA reads TGTGCCACCAGCAGAGATTATCGGACAGGGTCGGACTATGGCTACACCTTC.

This clone was picked up a small number of times. The V call is TRBV2, the J call TRBJ1-1; no clear D. The CDR3 spans 13 residues. Germline loops: CDR1 SNHLY, CDR2 FYNNEI. The V gene lost 1 base and the J gene lost 6 bases, with 9 bases spanning the gap. The CDR3 bases are TGTGCCAGCAGTGAAGGGTTTCGGGCTGAAGCTTTCTTT. The encoded protein is CASSEGFRAEAFF. The whole variable domain, remainder taken from reference TRBV2 and TRBJ1-1, is EPEVTQTPSHQVTQMGQEVILRCVPISNHLYFYWYRQILGQKVEFLVSFYNNEISEKSEIFDDQFSVERPDGSNFTLKIRSTKLEDSAMYFCASSEGFRAEAFFGQGTRLTVV.

J is TRBJ2-7 and V is TRBV5-6; TRBD2 might be the D (7 bases). The CDR3 has 14 amino acids. V shed 0 bases and J shed 2 bases, with 9 bases lying between them. Germline V gene sequence: CDR1 SGHDT, CDR2 YYEEEE. Written as DNA, the CDR3 is TGTGCCAGCAGCTTGGGGGGGGGCACCTACGAGCAGTACTTC. Translating it yields CASSLGGGTYEQYF.

V gene TRBV30 combines with J gene TRBJ2-7, with D perhaps matching TRBD2 (6 bases). There are 16 residues in the CDR3. Germline assignment: CDR1 GTSNPN and CDR2 SVGIG (reference sequence). Trimming took off 0 bases at V and 2 bases at J, with 17 bases between the two ends. CDR3 loop: CAWSVGDSGRPYEQYF. The DNA for the CDR3 is TGTGCCTGGAGTGTGGGGGATAGCGGTCGGCCCTACGAGCAGTACTTC.

The count of this clone is one. This chain uses TRBV10-1 with TRBJ2-3; 11 bases align to TRBD2. V lost 3 bases and J lost 5; bases outside the gene matches: 10. Germline V gene lookup returns CDR1 WNHNN and CDR2 SYGVQD (reference sequence). The CDR3 runs 17 residues. As DNA, the CDR3 is TGCGCCAGCAGTGATTTGGGAACTAGCGGGAGACAAGATACGCAGTATTTT. This sequence encodes CASSDLGTSGRQDTQYF.

This sequence joins TRBV18 and TRBJ1-5, with D perhaps TRBD1 (6 bases). The CDR3 is made up of 14 amino acids. CDR1 and CDR2 (germline): KGHSH, LQKENI. Trimming pared 5 bases from V and 2 bases from J, leaving 10 bases between. CDR3 in DNA: TGTGCCAGCTCAGTAGGGGGGGGCAATCAGCCCCAGCATTTT. As protein: CASSVGGGNQPQHF.